Presented here are 25 T cell receptor beta chains from one specimen sequenced in a study of shared clonotypes between healthy human individuals. CD8 cells regarded as naive lacked CD45RO, were positively chosen for CCR7, and omitted terminally differentiated effector memory CD45RA+ cells. Method: immunoSEQ multiplex PCR; TCRdb's copy keeps in-frame clones and lacks some. The sample consists of about 590,000 clones, 95% of them appearing once. Sequencing was carried out using naive CD8+ T cells sorted from blood. Receptors were obtained from a woman between 25 and 40 years old in good health.

The rearrangement uses TRBV11-2 and TRBJ2-7; D possibly corresponds to TRBD1 (5 bases). V lost 5 bases and J lost 7, with 9 bases in between. Germline values: CDR1 SGHAT, CDR2 FQNNGV. The CDR3 loop spans 11 amino acids. The CDR3 DNA is TGTGCCAGCAGCCTACAGGAGGAGCAGTACTTC. Translated: CASSLQEEQYF.

The genes are TRBV7-9 and TRBJ2-7, with TRBD2 matching over 7 bases. The CDR3 has 13 residues. The trim removed 5 bases at V and 4 bases at J, leaving 5 bases unmatched. Germline loops: CDR1 SEHNR, CDR2 FQNEAQ (reference sequence). The CDR3 loop is CASSAWTSYEQYF. Written as DNA, the CDR3 is TGTGCCAGCAGCGCCTGGACTAGTTACGAGCAGTACTTC.

The chain joins TRBV6-5 to TRBJ2-1; D gene ambiguous. The CDR3 has 13 amino acids. V was trimmed by 0 bases and J by 6 bases, leaving 6 bases between them. The germline V gene encodes CDR1 MNHEY and CDR2 SVGAGI. The CDR3 nucleotides are TGTGCCAGCAGTTACTCAGGGTTCAATGAGCAGTTCTTC. Its protein product is CASSYSGFNEQFF.

The V and J genes are TRBV7-2 and TRBJ2-1, with D uncertain. CDR1 and CDR2 (germline): SGHTA, FQGNSA. The length of the CDR3 is 16 residues. The ends were cut back, 1 base at V and 1 base at J, with 11 bases in the middle. The CDR3 coding sequence is TGTGCCAGCAGCTTAGAGCAGATCTTTTCCTACAATGAGCAGTTCTTC. It encodes CASSLEQIFSYNEQFF.

The rearrangement links TRBV7-8 to TRBJ2-7; 7 nucleotides agree with TRBD2. Germline-derived CDR1 and CDR2 are SGHVS and FQNEAQ. V lost 0 bases, J lost 6 bases, and 2 bases stayed unmatched. The CDR3 runs to 13 residues. CDR3 nucleotides: TGTGCCAGCAGCTTAGCGGGCGGGAGCGAGCAGTACTTC. Its protein is CASSLAGGSEQYF.

The chain has TRBV5-1 and TRBJ2-2; no reliable D call. The CDR3 is 15 residues long. Trimming stripped 0 bases from V and 4 bases from J, with 10 bases between. Looked up from germline, CDR1 is SGHRS and CDR2 is YFSETQ. The CDR3 region is CASSLGTAGTGELFF. Written as DNA, the CDR3 is TGCGCCAGCAGCTTGGGGACGGCTGGCACCGGGGAGCTGTTTTTT.

This chain links TRBV28 with TRBJ2-3, with D perhaps TRBD1 or TRBD2 (5 bases each). The germline CDR1 and CDR2 sequences are MDHEN and SYDVKM. V lost 5 bases and J 2 bases, leaving 20 bases between the germline ends. The CDR3 is 17 amino acids. CDR3 nucleotides: TGTGCCAGCAGTCTGCTTAGCCCTCAGGGACCCACAGATACGCAGTATTTT. Protein: CASSLLSPQGPTDTQYF.

This chain joins TRBV23-1 and TRBJ2-7, with D maybe TRBD1 (6 bases). TRBV23-1 is an ORF; its function is uncertain. The ends were cut back, 8 bases at V and 3 bases at J, with 17 bases in the middle. The CDR3 runs 14 residues. Here the CDR3 DNA reads TGCGCCAGCCCCCACCGGACAGAAATCTACGAGCAGTACTTC. This encodes CASPHRTEIYEQYF.

The rearrangement links TRBV14 to TRBJ2-1; D remains ambiguous. This CDR3 region has 12 residues. The V and J ends lost 6 bases and 7 bases respectively, with 10 bases between them. Germline CDR1 and CDR2: SGHDN and FVKESK. In DNA form, the CDR3 reads TGTGCCAGCAGTTTTAGTGGGAATGAGCAGTTCTTC. Its translation is CASSFSGNEQFF.

The chain combines TRBV19 with TRBJ2-1, with TRBD2 identical over 7 bases. J lost 3 bases, V lost 5 bases, and 4 bases had no gene match. The germline V gene encodes CDR1 LNHDA and CDR2 SQIVND (reference sequence). The length of the CDR3 is 14 residues. In DNA, the CDR3 is TGTGCCAGTAGTGAGACTAGCCTCTACAATGAGCAGTTCTTC. The encoded protein is CASSETSLYNEQFF. Full variable domain (rest looked up from reference TRBV19 and TRBJ2-1): DGGITQSPKYLFRKEGQNVTLSCEQNLNHDAMYWYRQDPGQGLRLIYYSQIVNDFQKGDIAEGYSVSREKKESFPLTVTSAQKNPTAFYLCASSETSLYNEQFFGPGTRLTVL.

The chain links TRBV5-6 to TRBJ2-3; 7 positions agree with TRBD2. Germline trimming cut 0 bases from V and 0 bases from J; bases unmatched to any gene: 4. Germline CDR1 SGHDT, CDR2 YYEEEE. This CDR3 is built from 16 residues. The CDR3 nucleotides read TGTGCCAGCAGCTTGGCCTGGGGGGGTAGCACAGATACGCAGTATTTT. This codes for CASSLAWGGSTDTQYF.

The gene calls are TRBV28 and TRBJ2-7; D is undetermined. There are 14 residues in the CDR3. Trimming stripped 5 bases from V and 2 bases from J, with 13 bases between. CDR1 and CDR2 (germline): MDHEN, SYDVKM. The chain's CDR3 is CASSPAHATYEQYF. The DNA of the CDR3 is TGTGCCAGCAGTCCCGCCCACGCCACCTACGAGCAGTACTTC.

In its sample, this clone was seen once. CDR3: CASSFIPYNEQFF. The CDR3 bases are TGTGCCAGCAGTTTCATTCCCTACAATGAGCAGTTCTTC. V is TRBV27 and J is TRBJ2-1; D remains unclear. The V gene's germline CDR1 is MNHEY and CDR2 SMNVEV (reference sequence). V was cut by 3 bases and J by 2 bases, with 5 bases left in between. This CDR3 spans 13 amino acids.

This rearrangement joins TRBV28 to TRBJ2-3; 9 bases fit TRBD2. The CDR3 consists of 18 residues. Germline trimming cut 3 bases from V and 3 bases from J; bases unmatched to any gene: 13. Germline V gene lookup returns CDR1 MDHEN and CDR2 SYDVKM. CDR3 in amino acids: CASSFEVAGGIRTDTQYF. The CDR3, as DNA: TGTGCCAGCAGTTTTGAAGTTGCGGGAGGGATTCGGACAGATACGCAGTATTTT.

The genes are TRBV19 and TRBJ1-3, with D hard to call. The CDR3 sequence is 15 residues long. V gave up 2 bases and J gave up 5 bases, with 13 bases separating them. Germline loops: CDR1 LNHDA, CDR2 SQIVND (reference sequence). The CDR3 loop is CASSIHSLGRNTIYF. The CDR3, as DNA: TGTGCCAGTAGTATACACAGCCTTGGCCGAAACACCATATATTTT. Based on the CDR3 plus reference TRBV19 and TRBJ1-3, the full variable domain is DGGITQSPKYLFRKEGQNVTLSCEQNLNHDAMYWYRQDPGQGLRLIYYSQIVNDFQKGDIAEGYSVSREKKESFPLTVTSAQKNPTAFYLCASSIHSLGRNTIYFGEGSWLTVV.

The gene calls are TRBV9 and TRBJ1-5; weak D call: TRBD1 (5 bases). V lost 3 bases and J 5 bases, leaving 12 bases between the germline ends. Germline loops: CDR1 SGDLS, CDR2 YYNGEE. This CDR3 contains 14 residues. The CDR3 is CASSAIDSYQPQHF. Here the CDR3 DNA reads TGTGCCAGCAGCGCCATCGACAGTTATCAGCCCCAGCATTTT.

The chain links TRBV13 to TRBJ1-1, with 8 bases lining up with TRBD1. J lost 2 bases, V lost 1 base, and 3 bases had no gene match. The germline V gene has CDR1 PRHDT and CDR2 FYEKMQ (reference sequence). This CDR3 is 15 amino acids long. CDR3 in DNA: TGTGCCAGCAGCTTAGCTCCAGGGGGCAACACTGAAGCTTTCTTT. Amino acids: CASSLAPGGNTEAFF. Based on the CDR3 plus reference TRBV13 and TRBJ1-1, the full variable domain is AAGVIQSPRHLIKEKRETATLKCYPIPRHDTVYWYQQGPGQDPQFLISFYEKMQSDKGSIPDRFSAQQFSDYHSELNMSSLELGDSALYFCASSLAPGGNTEAFFGQGTRLTVV.

The CDR3 loop reads CATQLAGEITGELFF. CDR3 bases: TGTGCCACGCAACTAGCGGGAGAAATCACCGGGGAGCTGTTTTTT. This sequence joins TRBV10-3 and TRBJ2-2, with 11 positions matching TRBD2. From germline, CDR1 is ENHRY and CDR2 SYGVKD. This CDR3 contains 15 residues. Trimming at V came to 10 bases and at J to 4 bases, leaving 8 bases not matched to a gene.

The gene calls are TRBV28 and TRBJ2-1; 9 bases are shared with TRBD2. The CDR3 is 15 amino acids. The V and J ends lost 3 bases and 8 bases, in that order; junction bases with no gene match: 8. CDR1 is MDHEN, CDR2 SYDVKM, per germline. The CDR3 DNA sequence: TGTGCCAGCAGTTTGTTACTAGCGGGCGGCGATGAGCAGTTCTTC. Encoded protein: CASSLLLAGGDEQFF.

This chain links TRBV14 with TRBJ1-2; 9 bases match TRBD1. Germline V gene data show CDR1 as SGHDN and CDR2 as FVKESK. The CDR3 is 14 residues long. V shed 4 bases and J 5 bases; nucleotides not matched to a gene: 5. The CDR3 nucleotides read TGTGCCAGCAGCCCTCCGGGACAGGGTTATGGCTACACCTTC. Its protein is CASSPPGQGYGYTF.

The gene calls are TRBV5-4 and TRBJ2-2; 9 nucleotides agree with TRBD2. The CDR3 has 16 amino acids. The germline V gene has CDR1 SGHNT and CDR2 YYREEE (reference sequence). J lost 7 bases, V lost 3 bases, and 10 bases had no gene match. The CDR3 reads CASSSLAGRWSGELFF. The CDR3 nucleotides read TGTGCCAGCAGCTCCCTAGCGGGAAGGTGGAGCGGGGAGCTGTTTTTT.

The chain carries TRBV28 and TRBJ2-5, with TRBD1 matching 7 bases. TRBJ2-7 matches the DNA end more closely, so the J call is doubtful. CDR1 is MDHEN, CDR2 SYDVKM, per germline. The length of the CDR3 is 14 residues. CDR3: CASSTTGSIDEQYF. CDR3 nucleotides: TGTGCCAGCAGCACGACAGGGTCTATCGACGAGCAGTACTTC.

This clone has only a few counts. V usage is TRBV5-4 and J usage is TRBJ1-4; D perhaps matches TRBD1 (5 bases). V gave up 7 bases and J gave up 7 bases, with 11 bases separating them. Germline CDR1 SGHNT, CDR2 YYREEE (reference sequence). This CDR3 has 12 amino acids. The CDR3 reads CASGQGGEKLFF. CDR3 nucleotides: TGTGCCAGCGGGCAGGGAGGTGAAAAACTGTTTTTT. Filled out from reference TRBV5-4 and TRBJ1-4, the complete variable domain reads ETGVTQSPTHLIKTRGQQVTLRCSSQSGHNTVSWYQQALGQGPQFIFQYYREEENGRGNFPPRFSGLQFPNYSSELNVNALELDDSALYLCASGQGGEKLFFGSGTQLSVL.

The chain employs TRBV7-6 and TRBJ2-1; 7 bases are shared with TRBD1. Germline CDR1 SGHVS, CDR2 FNYEAQ. J was trimmed by 5 bases and V by 5 bases; bases with no gene match: 0. The CDR3 sequence is 12 residues long. The CDR3 sequence: CASSQGDNEQFF. In DNA, the CDR3 is TGTGCCAGCAGCCAGGGGGACAATGAGCAGTTCTTC.

This chain uses TRBV5-1 with TRBJ1-1, with D perhaps TRBD1 (6 bases). V was pared by 5 bases and J by 0 bases, with 11 bases between. Germline-derived CDR1 and CDR2 are SGHRS and YFSETQ. CDR3 length: 14 residues. CDR3 bases: TGCGCCAGCAGGGAGGGGGATGTGAACACTGAAGCTTTCTTT. Its translation: CASREGDVNTEAFF.